This is a list of T cell receptor beta chains from one sample in a study of T cells in Graves' hyperthyroidism and ophthalmopathy. TCRdb reanalysed the multiplex PCR reads using MiXCR and keeps one entry per CDR3 protein. This table has around 540,000 distinct CDR3 sequences, more than 15% appearing once. The sequenced sample consisted of blood. The origin of the receptors is a woman aged 25 to 45 with Graves' ophthalmopathy. CDR3s include the opening cysteine and the closing phenylalanine or tryptophan. D genes are given only for firm matches. Clone size is not always given. Where it is, it says once, few, many or a class for expanded clones.

TRBJ2-7	NA	NA	TRBV20-1	TGCAGTGCTAGACAGGAGTGGGGGCAGTACTTC	CSARQEWGQYF
TRBJ1-5	NA	many	TRBV6-6	TGTGCCAGCAGTTACTCCACGCAGCCCCAGCATTTT	CASSYSTQPQHF
TRBJ2-7	NA	many	TRBV6-2/TRBV6-3	TGTGCCAGCAGTCTTCCGGGACATGGCTACGAGCAGTACTTC	CASSLPGHGYEQYF
TRBJ1-5	NA	few	TRBV27	TGTGCCAGCAGCCCCGACGGCGGCAATCAGCCCCAGCATTTT	CASSPDGGNQPQHF
TRBJ2-2	NA	NA	TRBV7-7	TGTGCTAGCAGCTTAACGGGCTTTAACACCGGGGAGCTGTTTTTT	CASSLTGFNTGELFF
TRBJ2-3	NA	many	TRBV18	TGTGCCAGCTCACCAGAGCTCCAGGGGCGGGATACGCAGTATTTT	CASSPELQGRDTQYF
TRBJ1-4	NA	many	TRBV2	TGTGCCAGCAGCGCATCTATAGTTAACAGAGCAACTAATGAAAAACTGTTTTTT	CASSASIVNRATNEKLFF
TRBJ2-1	TRBD2	many	TRBV6-2/TRBV6-3	TGTGCCAGCAGGAAGGGGCGTAGCGGGAGTGGGGGCAATGAGCAGTTCTTC	CASRKGRSGSGGNEQFF
TRBJ1-1	NA	NA	TRBV6-1	TGTGCCAGCAATCATCGAACGTTTAAGGCTGAAGCTTTCTTT	CASNHRTFKAEAFF
TRBJ1-5	NA	few	TRBV28	TGTGCCAGCAGTTTACCAGGAGGCGACAATCAGCCCCAGCATTTT	CASSLPGGDNQPQHF